This T cell receptor beta chain was found in a study of T cell repertoires in cytomegalovirus infection. TCRdb analysed the reads with MiXCR anew, one entry per CDR3 protein. Of about 920,000 distinct CDR3 sequences listed, around 31% are singletons. A note on this clonotype: What it recognizes is unknown.

CDR1 and CDR2 from the germline V gene are MNHGY and SAAAGT. This CDR3 is 13 amino acids long. With 4 bases removed from V and 3 bases from J, the gap between germline ends came to 9 bases. The rearrangement uses TRBV6-8 and TRBJ1-1, with D uncertain. Here the sequenced sample was cultured CD8+ T cells from PBMCs, taken from culture after CMV antigen stimulation. The TCR originated in a human donor in good health (CMV status not recorded). Some clones in this sample may be carry-over from other donors' samples. This CDR3 is CASSFMLDTEAFF. CDR3 sequence (DNA): TGTGCCAGCAGTTTCATGCTGGACACTGAAGCTTTCTTT.